Below are 30 T cell receptor beta chains sequenced from a single sample in a study of cytomegalovirus exposure and HLA in healthy donors. This PCR relied on a set of 60 Vbeta primers and 13 Jbeta primers. Clones were read by immunoSEQ multiplex PCR, and TCRdb kept only the in-frame ones, dropping some. The data show over 150,000 clones, with roughly four fifths seen just once and approximately 1.3% held by the top ten. The sequenced material came from PBMCs. Receptor source: a man in his 60s in good health and CMV-seronegative.

The rearrangement uses TRBV9 and TRBJ2-3; D is undetermined. The CDR3 is made up of 13 amino acids. The V gene's germline CDR1 is SGDLS and CDR2 YYNGEE. V lost 4 bases to trimming and J lost 5 bases, with 11 bases between them. The CDR3 DNA sequence: TGTGCCAGCAGCCCTTCCGTCGGAGATACGCAGTATTTT. Its translation: CASSPSVGDTQYF.

The gene calls are TRBV5-1 and TRBJ2-2; 11 nucleotides align to TRBD2. CDR1 and CDR2 from the germline V gene are SGHRS and YFSETQ. Trimming cost V 2 bases and J 5 bases; bases outside gene matches: 5. This CDR3 contains 16 residues. In DNA, the CDR3 is TGCGCCAGCAGCTTACTAGCGGGAGTGGGGACCGGGGAGCTGTTTTTT. Protein product: CASSLLAGVGTGELFF.

This clone was counted a few times. J is TRBJ1-2 and V is TRBV28; TRBD1 matches at 7 bases. Germline V lookup: CDR1 MDHEN, CDR2 SYDVKM. V dropped 6 bases and J dropped 2; count of bases not matched to a gene: 3. The CDR3 runs 13 residues. The CDR3 is CASSPQGNYGYTF. DNA for the CDR3: TGTGCCAGCAGCCCACAGGGGAACTATGGCTACACCTTC.

This sequence joins TRBV9 and TRBJ2-7, with TRBD1 matching over 9 bases. CDR3 length: 15 residues. Germline V gene sequence: CDR1 SGDLS, CDR2 YYNGEE. J gave up 3 bases and V 3 bases, and 7 bases lay outside the gene matches. The CDR3 is CASSAEPGQGYEQYF. CDR3 in DNA: TGTGCCAGCAGCGCAGAACCGGGACAGGGCTACGAGCAGTACTTC.

A single count supports this clone. The chain joins TRBV7-2 to TRBJ2-7; D might be TRBD1 (5 bases). CDR3 size: 11 residues. The ends were cut back, 6 bases at V and 6 bases at J, with 9 bases in the middle. Germline V gene lookup returns CDR1 SGHTA and CDR2 FQGNSA. CDR3 nucleotide sequence: TGTGCCAGCAGTGGAAGGGGCGAGCAGTACTTC. Translating it yields CASSGRGEQYF.

The V and J genes are TRBV7-9 and TRBJ1-2, with D possibly TRBD1 on 5 matching bases. V lost 6 bases, J lost 4 bases, and 12 bases lay in between. The CDR3 extends over 13 amino acids. Germline values: CDR1 SEHNR, CDR2 FQNEAQ (reference sequence). The CDR3 DNA reads as TGTGCCAGCAGGCCCCCAGGGATCTATGGCTACACCTTC. Amino acid sequence: CASRPPGIYGYTF. The full variable domain, completed using reference TRBV7-9 and TRBJ1-2, is DTGVSQNPRHKITKRGQNVTFRCDPISEHNRLYWYRQTLGQGPEFLTYFQNEAQLEKSRLLSDRFSAERPKGSFSTLEIQRTEQGDSAMYLCASRPPGIYGYTFGSGTRLTVV.

This clone appeared a few times. The chain is built from TRBV7-2 and TRBJ2-5, with 14 bases that match TRBD2. The length of the CDR3 is 15 residues. The V gene end was trimmed by 6 bases and the J gene end by 4 bases; junction bases not matched to a gene: 4. CDR1 SGHTA and CDR2 FQGNSA come from the germline V gene. Here the CDR3 reads CASRPGTSGGETQYF. Written as DNA, the CDR3 is TGTGCCAGCAGACCCGGGACTAGCGGGGGAGAGACCCAGTACTTC.

The chain is built from TRBV2 and TRBJ1-1; 8 nucleotides line up with TRBD1. The junction had 8 bases not matched to a gene; V was cut back by 10 bases and J by 1 base. Germline V gene sequence: CDR1 SNHLY, CDR2 FYNNEI. The CDR3 consists of 14 residues. CDR3 DNA sequence: TGTGCCACCTTCCCGGGGACAGGGAACACTGAAGCTTTCTTT. Translation gives CATFPGTGNTEAFF.

The chain has TRBV28 and TRBJ2-3; 9 bases are a match to TRBD1. This CDR3 spans 16 amino acids. J was trimmed by 0 bases and V by 6 bases; bases with no gene match: 7. The V gene's germline CDR1 is MDHEN and CDR2 SYDVKM. The CDR3 protein is CASSPPTGGSTDTQYF. Here the CDR3 DNA reads TGTGCCAGCAGCCCCCCGACAGGGGGAAGCACAGATACGCAGTATTTT.

The chain links TRBV7-3 to TRBJ1-2; 8 positions match TRBD1. The CDR3 has 15 residues. Germline V gene data show CDR1 as SGHTA and CDR2 as FQGTGA. V was clipped by 1 base and J by 5 bases; unmatched bases: 6. The chain's CDR3 is CASSLMSGGDYGYTF. The CDR3 DNA sequence: TGTGCCAGCAGCTTAATGTCAGGGGGCGATTATGGCTACACCTTC.

J is TRBJ2-7 and V is TRBV11-2, with D maybe TRBD1 (5 bases). V lost 2 bases and J lost 0, with 11 bases in between. CDR3 length: 15 residues. The germline CDR1 and CDR2 sequences are SGHAT and FQNNGV. Written as DNA, the CDR3 is TGTGCCAGCAGCTTAAGGGGCCATACCTCCTACGAGCAGTACTTC. This translates into CASSLRGHTSYEQYF.

The rearrangement joins TRBV5-4 to TRBJ2-1; 12 bases are shared with TRBD2. CDR3 length: 16 amino acids. Looked up from germline, CDR1 is SGHNT and CDR2 is YYREEE (reference sequence). V lost 3 bases and J lost 3; bases outside the gene matches: 4. The CDR3 DNA is TGTGCCAGCAGCTCGAGACTAGCGGGGGTCTACAATGAGCAGTTCTTC. It translates to CASSSRLAGVYNEQFF.

This clone has only a few counts. The sample holds other DNA sequences that translate to the same CDR3. V is TRBV6-6 and J is TRBJ2-3; 7 bases are a match to TRBD1. The CDR3 sequence is 13 residues long. The germline V gene has CDR1 MNHNY and CDR2 SVGAGI (reference sequence). V was pared by 9 bases and J by 1 base, with 4 bases of the junction left unmatched. The CDR3 region is CASRTGGTDTQYF. The CDR3 DNA reads TGTGCCAGTCGGACAGGCGGCACAGATACGCAGTATTTT.

This clone was counted only a few times. This same CDR3 is encoded by further DNA sequences in the sample. The chain couples TRBV29-1 to TRBJ2-3; 7 bases match TRBD1. This CDR3 is built from 13 residues. V shed 7 bases and J 1 base; nucleotides not matched to a gene: 5. Germline CDR1 is SQVTM and CDR2 is ANQGSEA. This chain's CDR3 is CSARQGGTDTQYF. The CDR3 bases are TGCAGCGCGAGACAGGGCGGCACAGATACGCAGTATTTT.

The chain carries TRBV29-1 and TRBJ2-6; maybe TRBD1 (5 bases). Germline lookup yields CDR1 SQVTM and CDR2 ANQGSEA. CDR3 size: 13 residues. Trimming took off 7 bases at V and 4 bases at J, with 11 bases between the two ends. CDR3 loop: CSARGGGANVLTF. DNA of the CDR3: TGCAGCGCAAGGGGTGGCGGGGCCAACGTCCTGACTTTC.

As DNA, the CDR3 is TGTGCCAGCAGCAGCCCCTCAACAGGGGCGAGTCCCGAGCAGTACTTC. Translating it yields CASSSPSTGASPEQYF. This chain uses TRBV28 with TRBJ2-7, with 7 bases lining up with TRBD1. The V gene end was trimmed by 6 bases and the J gene end by 6 bases; junction bases not matched to a gene: 17. Per the germline V gene, CDR1 is MDHEN and CDR2 is SYDVKM. The CDR3 extends over 16 amino acids.

This chain links TRBV7-9 with TRBJ2-2; D ambiguous. V lost 5 bases to trimming and J lost 3 bases, with 10 bases between them. CDR1 and CDR2 from the germline V gene are SEHNR and FQNEAQ (reference sequence). This CDR3 is 14 amino acids long. The CDR3 loop reads CASSLIDYTGELFF. CDR3 nucleotides: TGTGCCAGCAGCCTTATTGACTACACCGGGGAGCTGTTTTTT.

The chain has TRBV29-1 and TRBJ2-7; TRBD2 might be the D (6 bases). The CDR3 is 15 residues long. CDR1 SQVTM and CDR2 ANQGSEA come from the germline V gene. V was cut by 7 bases and J by 6 bases, with 25 bases left in between. CDR3 loop: CSASGGAGRGFEQYF. CDR3 in DNA: TGCAGCGCGTCTGGCGGGGCGGGTCGGGGGTTCGAGCAGTACTTC.

The chain is built from TRBV27 and TRBJ1-2; TRBD1 matches at 7 bases. With 8 bases clipped from V and 3 bases from J, the junction kept 9 bases outside the gene matches. The CDR3 covers 14 residues. From germline, CDR1 is MNHEY and CDR2 SMNVEV (reference sequence). CDR3 protein: CASRATGADYGYTF. CDR3 DNA sequence: TGTGCCAGCCGAGCCACAGGGGCGGACTATGGCTACACCTTC.

This sequence joins TRBV7-2 and TRBJ2-5, with 14 bases fitting TRBD2. This CDR3 is built from 17 residues. Germline CDR1 and CDR2: SGHTA and FQGNSA. With V trimmed by 6 bases and J by 5 bases, 11 bases remained unmatched. CDR3 nucleotide sequence: TGTGCCAGCAGTCAACCCGGGACTAGCGGGGGCCGGGAGACCCAGTACTTC. This codes for CASSQPGTSGGRETQYF. Supplemented by reference TRBV7-2 and TRBJ2-5, the full variable domain reads GAGVSQSPSNKVTEKGKDVELRCDPISGHTALYWYRQSLGQGLEFLIYFQGNSAPDKSGLPSDRFSAERTGGSVSTLTIQRTQQEDSAVYLCASSQPGTSGGRETQYFGPGTRLLVL.

The chain couples TRBV2 to TRBJ1-6; no definite D call. Trimming took off 5 bases at V and 10 bases at J, with 15 bases between the two ends. CDR1 is SNHLY, CDR2 FYNNEI, per germline. The CDR3 consists of 14 residues. The DNA for the CDR3 is TGTGCCAGCAGTACCCGGGGTTCGGGATCACCCCTCCACTTT. This codes for CASSTRGSGSPLHF.

This chain uses TRBV21-1 with TRBJ2-3; the table's D call, TRBD2, was not checked against the DNA. TRBV21-1 is noted as a pseudogene. The CDR3 runs 18 residues. The CDR3 loop reads CASSKFAGDPQATDTQYF. In nucleotides, the CDR3 is TGTGCCAGCAGCAAATTTGCGGGAGACCCCCAAGCCACAGATACGCAGTATTTT.

The chain combines TRBV4-3 with TRBJ2-1; a possible D gene is TRBD2 (6 bases). CDR3 size: 15 residues. CDR1 and CDR2 from the germline V gene are LGHNA and YSLEER. The germline V and J ends were trimmed by 5 bases and 9 bases, with 20 bases remaining between them. This CDR3 is CASSSSWQGGGEQFF. The CDR3 DNA is TGCGCCAGCAGCTCCTCCTGGCAGGGAGGAGGTGAGCAGTTCTTC.

This sequence joins TRBV4-3 and TRBJ2-1; 11 bases map to TRBD2. The germline V gene encodes CDR1 LGHNA and CDR2 YSLEER. The CDR3 has 18 amino acids. V lost 3 bases, J lost 3 bases, and 10 bases stayed unmatched. DNA for the CDR3: TGCGCCAGCAGCCAGGAATCTAGCGGGGGGCTGAGCTACAATGAGCAGTTCTTC. This encodes CASSQESSGGLSYNEQFF.

The rearrangement uses TRBV29-1 and TRBJ1-1; TRBD1 agrees at 7 bases. Germline V CDR1 and CDR2: SQVTM, ANQGSEA. V shed 2 bases and J 6 bases; nucleotides not matched to a gene: 3. The CDR3 totals 12 residues. The CDR3 reads CSVELTGPEAFF. In DNA form, the CDR3 reads TGCAGCGTTGAACTGACAGGGCCTGAAGCTTTCTTT.

V and J are TRBV28 and TRBJ1-1; 10 bases fit TRBD1. The CDR3 consists of 15 residues. Germline-derived CDR1 and CDR2 are MDHEN and SYDVKM. V was pared by 7 bases and J by 5 bases, with 10 bases of the junction left unmatched. CDR3: CASTSGTGAATEAFF. The CDR3 nucleotides are TGTGCCAGCACTTCTGGGACAGGGGCGGCGACTGAAGCTTTCTTT.

This sequence joins TRBV4-3 and TRBJ2-4; 10 bases agree with TRBD1. The junction had 2 bases not matched to a gene; V was cut back by 1 base and J by 2 bases. There are 16 residues in the CDR3. Germline values: CDR1 LGHNA, CDR2 YSLEER. This chain's CDR3 is CASSQVGQGTKNIQYF. CDR3 nucleotides: TGCGCCAGCAGCCAAGTGGGACAGGGGACCAAAAACATTCAGTACTTC.

The CDR3 bases are TGCGCCAGCAGCTTGGCCGAAAACCTAGTGCGACGGACCCAGTACTTC. Amino acids: CASSLAENLVRRTQYF. J is TRBJ2-5 and V is TRBV5-1; D is unclear. Germline V gene data show CDR1 as SGHRS and CDR2 as YFSETQ. The CDR3 sequence is 16 residues long. The V end was cut by 0 bases, the J end by 7 bases, with 19 bases between.

This clone appeared a single time. V and J are TRBV30 and TRBJ1-2; 8 bases map to TRBD1. This CDR3 comprises 13 residues. CDR1 is GTSNPN and CDR2 is SVGIG in the germline V gene (reference sequence). V was clipped by 7 bases and J by 6 bases; unmatched bases: 10. The CDR3 spells CAYQRVDRDGYTF. CDR3 bases: TGTGCCTATCAGAGGGTGGACAGGGATGGCTACACCTTC.

The rearrangement links TRBV4-2 to TRBJ2-3, with 12 bases aligning to TRBD2. This CDR3 region has 17 residues. The germline V gene encodes CDR1 LGHNA and CDR2 YNFKEQ. The V segment lost 4 bases and the J segment 7 bases; nucleotides outside the gene matches: 12. The CDR3 sequence is CASSPTSGGSPRNTQYF. CDR3 nucleotide sequence: TGTGCCAGCAGCCCAACTAGCGGGGGGTCCCCCAGAAATACGCAGTATTTT.